The 32 T cell receptor beta chains in this list originate from one sample, sequenced in a study of OX40 agonist ivuxolimab in advanced cancers. Produced via immunoSEQ multiplex PCR; TCRdb's table is partial and in-frame only. The sample consists of 55,000 to 75,000 clones, approximately 86% of them appearing once. Sequencing used CD4+ or CD8+ T cells sorted from blood, obtained in a trial of the OX40 agonist ivuxolimab. The receptors here all came from an adult with an advanced solid tumor such as melanoma, head and neck, liver or kidney cancer.

The chain recombines TRBV11-3 with TRBJ2-2; the match to TRBD1 covers 8 bases. The CDR3 is made up of 20 amino acids. Germline V gives CDR1 SGHNT, CDR2 YENEEA. V dropped 4 bases and J dropped 5; count of bases not matched to a gene: 21. The chain's CDR3 is CASSYSLVPPEQGATGELFF. CDR3 bases: TGTGCCAGCAGCTACAGCTTAGTCCCCCCGGAGCAGGGGGCAACCGGGGAGCTGTTTTTT.

This chain joins TRBV15 and TRBJ2-1; D may be TRBD1 or TRBD2 (5 bases each). Germline V lookup: CDR1 LNHNV, CDR2 YYDKDF (reference sequence). The CDR3 runs to 14 residues. The V and J ends lost 7 bases and 3 bases respectively, with 13 bases between them. CDR3 coding DNA: TGTGCCACCATGTTAGGGACCAGCTACAATGAGCAGTTCTTC. It yields the protein CATMLGTSYNEQFF.

V and J are TRBV7-8 and TRBJ2-3; TRBD2 agrees at 11 bases. The V gene end was trimmed by 6 bases and the J gene end by 0 bases; junction bases not matched to a gene: 8. The CDR3 has 17 amino acids. Germline V gene sequence: CDR1 SGHVS, CDR2 FQNEAQ. CDR3 in amino acids: CASRLLAGETSTDTQYF. CDR3 nucleotides: TGTGCCAGCAGGTTACTAGCGGGGGAGACTAGCACAGATACGCAGTATTTT.

CDR3 amino acids: CASSLRREGPEQFF. DNA of the CDR3: TGTGCCAGCAGCTTACGGCGGGAGGGCCCTGAGCAGTTCTTC. The gene calls are TRBV7-9 and TRBJ2-1, with 9 bases identical to TRBD2. From germline, CDR1 is SEHNR and CDR2 FQNEAQ (reference sequence). The CDR3 is made up of 14 amino acids. The junction had 5 bases not matched to a gene; V was cut back by 2 bases and J by 9 bases.

On this clone: The sample holds other DNA sequences that translate to the same CDR3. The chain recombines TRBV28 with TRBJ2-7; D may be TRBD1 or TRBD2 (7 bases each). Germline CDR1 reads MDHEN; CDR2 reads SYDVKM. Trimming shortened V by 6 bases and J by 3 bases, and 15 bases separated the two germline ends. This CDR3 is 14 amino acids long. In DNA, the CDR3 is TGTGCCAGCAGCAGGGGGGGTCCGCTCTACGAGCAGTACTTC. Translation: CASSRGGPLYEQYF.

The chain uses TRBV29-1 and TRBJ2-2; TRBD2 matches at 13 bases. The CDR3 spans 16 residues. Germline assignment: CDR1 SQVTM and CDR2 ANQGSEA. Germline trimming cut 7 bases from V and 7 bases from J; bases unmatched to any gene: 12. CDR3 sequence (DNA): TGCAGCGCATCCGGGACTAGCGGGACCGGTTTCGGGGAGCTGTTTTTT. As protein: CSASGTSGTGFGELFF.

The chain employs TRBV5-4 and TRBJ2-7; 10 bases match TRBD1. Looked up from germline, CDR1 is SGHNT and CDR2 is YYREEE (reference sequence). The CDR3 length is 15 residues. With V trimmed by 3 bases and J by 2 bases, 5 bases remained unmatched. The CDR3 region is CASSSGTGAAYEQYF. The CDR3 DNA sequence: TGTGCCAGCAGCTCCGGGACAGGGGCGGCCTACGAGCAGTACTTC.

The chain carries TRBV6-1 and TRBJ1-1, with D perhaps TRBD1 (5 bases). This CDR3 has 15 residues. V was trimmed by 4 bases and J by 1 base, leaving 13 bases between them. Germline V gene lookup returns CDR1 MNHNS and CDR2 SASEGT. In DNA, the CDR3 is TGTGCCAGCAGTGTGGGGGATGTCTCGAACACTGAAGCTTTCTTT. Amino acid sequence: CASSVGDVSNTEAFF.

The V call is TRBV2, the J call TRBJ2-1; D is uncertain. CDR3 length: 12 amino acids. Between the trimmed V and J ends, which lost 5 bases and 9 bases, there was a span of 11 bases. Germline CDR1 is SNHLY and CDR2 is FYNNEI. The CDR3: CASSLTDAEQFF. Here the CDR3 DNA reads TGTGCCAGCAGTCTCACGGACGCTGAGCAGTTCTTC. Based on the CDR3 plus reference TRBV2 and TRBJ2-1, the full variable domain is EPEVTQTPSHQVTQMGQEVILRCVPISNHLYFYWYRQILGQKVEFLVSFYNNEISEKSEIFDDQFSVERPDGSNFTLKIRSTKLEDSAMYFCASSLTDAEQFFGPGTRLTVL.

The chain has TRBV2 and TRBJ1-4; a possible D gene is TRBD1 (5 bases). V was shortened by 4 bases and J by 8 bases, with 17 bases between the two germline ends. The CDR3 consists of 15 residues. CDR1 and CDR2 from the germline V gene are SNHLY and FYNNEI. The CDR3 reads CASSASETSGEKLFF. The CDR3 coding sequence is TGTGCCAGCAGTGCCTCCGAGACATCAGGGGAAAAACTGTTTTTT. The full variable domain, with the rest looked up from reference TRBV2 and TRBJ1-4, is EPEVTQTPSHQVTQMGQEVILRCVPISNHLYFYWYRQILGQKVEFLVSFYNNEISEKSEIFDDQFSVERPDGSNFTLKIRSTKLEDSAMYFCASSASETSGEKLFFGSGTQLSVL.

The rearrangement joins TRBV2 to TRBJ1-4; no firm D call. The CDR3 runs 15 residues. V gave up 6 bases and J gave up 0 bases, with 11 bases separating them. The germline V gene has CDR1 SNHLY and CDR2 FYNNEI. CDR3 bases: TGTGCCAGCAGAGCTGCGGGAGCAACTAATGAAAAACTGTTTTTT. Protein: CASRAAGATNEKLFF.

This rearrangement joins TRBV28 to TRBJ2-5, with a tentative D call TRBD2 (6 bases). Germline loops: CDR1 MDHEN, CDR2 SYDVKM. The CDR3 has 15 amino acids. Between the trimmed V and J ends, which lost 6 bases and 5 bases, there was a span of 19 bases. The DNA for the CDR3 is TGTGCCAGCAGCCCAGCGGCGGGGCGGCACGAGACCCAGTACTTC. Protein sequence: CASSPAAGRHETQYF.

V gene TRBV30 combines with J gene TRBJ1-4; possibly TRBD1 for D (5 bases). This CDR3 contains 17 residues. Germline V gene lookup returns CDR1 GTSNPN and CDR2 SVGIG (reference sequence). V was clipped by 0 bases and J by 0 bases, with 14 bases between them. The CDR3 bases are TGTGCCTGGAGTGTACACTCCGGGACGGCAACTAATGAAAAACTGTTTTTT. It encodes CAWSVHSGTATNEKLFF.

The chain uses TRBV2 and TRBJ2-3; D is possibly TRBD1 (6 bases). The ends were cut back, 7 bases at V and 10 bases at J, with 21 bases in the middle. In germline, CDR1 is SNHLY, CDR2 FYNNEI. This CDR3 spans 14 amino acids. CDR3 residues: CASTVGTSKGPQYF. Here the CDR3 DNA reads TGTGCCAGCACTGTAGGGACATCAAAAGGCCCGCAGTATTTT.

This clone was seen only once. The chain uses TRBV4-1 and TRBJ1-4, with D hard to call. The CDR3 is 16 amino acids. The V end lost 2 bases, the J end lost 0 bases, and 10 bases lay between the germline ends. The germline gives CDR1 MGHRA, CDR2 YSYEKL. CDR3 sequence (DNA): TGCGCCAGCAGCCAATCAATTGCTGCAACTAATGAAAAACTGTTTTTT. It specifies CASSQSIAATNEKLFF.

The chain links TRBV6-1 to TRBJ1-1; D gene uncertain. The CDR3 is made up of 11 amino acids. Trimming pared 7 bases from V and 0 bases from J, leaving 3 bases between. Looked up from germline, CDR1 is MNHNS and CDR2 is SASEGT. CDR3 loop: CASTMNTEAFF. The CDR3 DNA reads as TGTGCCAGCACTATGAACACTGAAGCTTTCTTT.

The chain recombines TRBV4-3 with TRBJ1-3; 7 bases align to TRBD1. CDR3 length: 17 amino acids. Trimming removed 4 bases from V and 0 bases from J; junction bases left unmatched: 9. The germline gives CDR1 LGHNA, CDR2 YSLEER. For the CDR3, the DNA is TGCGCCAGCAGCCCAAGATGGGACAGAAGCTCTGGAAACACCATATATTTT. This translates into CASSPRWDRSSGNTIYF.

This chain connects TRBV7-8 to TRBJ2-5; D possibly corresponds to TRBD2 (6 bases). Germline assignment: CDR1 SGHVS and CDR2 FQNEAQ. CDR3 size: 15 residues. Trimming removed 5 bases from V and 4 bases from J, with 17 bases in between. CDR3 protein: CASSAPFGGRETQYF. The CDR3 DNA sequence: TGTGCCAGCAGCGCCCCCTTCGGAGGGCGAGAGACCCAGTACTTC.

The genes are TRBV6-6 and TRBJ2-5, with 10 bases identical to TRBD1. The germline V gene has CDR1 MNHNY and CDR2 SVGAGI (reference sequence). V lost 2 bases to trimming and J lost 4 bases; unmatched junction nucleotides: 7. The CDR3 runs to 16 residues. The CDR3 spells CASSYARTGGGETQYF. The CDR3 coding sequence is TGTGCCAGCAGTTACGCTAGGACAGGGGGGGGAGAGACCCAGTACTTC.

This clone has only one observation. The chain combines TRBV19 with TRBJ1-1, with D possibly matching TRBD1 (6 bases). This CDR3 region has 15 residues. Germline-derived CDR1 and CDR2 are LNHDA and SQIVND (reference sequence). V gave up 5 bases and J gave up 7 bases, with 20 bases separating them. CDR3 bases: TGTGCCAGTAGTGCAAGAACTTACAGGGCTGGTGAAGCTTTCTTT. Its translation: CASSARTYRAGEAFF.

The gene calls are TRBV28 and TRBJ2-5, with 9 bases aligning to TRBD1. Trimming at V came to 8 bases and at J to 7 bases, leaving 14 bases not matched to a gene. This CDR3 comprises 15 residues. CDR1 and CDR2 (germline): MDHEN, SYDVKM. CDR3 in amino acids: CASAEQTGGSGTQYF. The CDR3 DNA follows: TGTGCCAGCGCAGAACAGACAGGGGGATCGGGGACCCAGTACTTC.

The CDR3 loop is CASSLVEGYNEQFF. The CDR3 nucleotides are TGTGCCAGCAGCTTAGTAGAGGGTTACAATGAGCAGTTCTTC. The genes are TRBV7-2 and TRBJ2-1, with D perhaps matching TRBD2 (5 bases). Germline V lookup: CDR1 SGHTA, CDR2 FQGNSA. V lost 1 base and J 4 bases, leaving 8 bases between the germline ends. The CDR3 spans 14 residues.

This clone turned up a few times. The rearrangement uses TRBV10-1 and TRBJ2-5; D ambiguous. This CDR3 spans 14 amino acids. V was shortened by 0 bases and J by 4 bases, with 9 bases between the two germline ends. Germline CDR1 WNHNN, CDR2 SYGVQD (reference sequence). CDR3 nucleotides: TGCGCCAGCAGTGAGTCGAGGTGGAGAGAGACCCAGTACTTC. This sequence encodes CASSESRWRETQYF.

The chain employs TRBV7-8 and TRBJ1-2, with 7 bases aligning to TRBD1. The CDR3 sequence is 14 residues long. Germline values: CDR1 SGHVS, CDR2 FQNEAQ. With 2 bases clipped from V and 2 bases from J, the junction kept 2 bases outside the gene matches. CDR3 sequence: CASSLTDRNYGYTF. The CDR3 DNA reads TGTGCCAGCAGCTTAACGGACAGGAACTATGGCTACACCTTC. Complete variable domain (other parts from reference TRBV7-8 and TRBJ1-2): GAGVSQSPRYKVAKRGQDVALRCDPISGHVSLFWYQQALGQGPEFLTYFQNEAQLDKSGLPSDRFFAERPEGSVSTLKIQRTQQEDSAVYLCASSLTDRNYGYTFGSGTRLTVV.

This CDR3 reads CSVDLQAQETQYF. In DNA, the CDR3 is TGCAGCGTTGATCTACAGGCCCAAGAGACCCAGTACTTC. The rearrangement links TRBV29-1 to TRBJ2-5; D possibly corresponds to TRBD1 (5 bases). The CDR3 runs to 13 residues. The germline gives CDR1 SQVTM, CDR2 ANQGSEA. Deletions cut 3 bases from V and 1 base from J, with 9 bases between.

The chain combines TRBV30 with TRBJ2-1; weak D call: TRBD2 (6 bases). Germline-derived CDR1 and CDR2 are GTSNPN and SVGIG (reference sequence). V dropped 8 bases and J dropped 6 bases, with 14 bases sitting between them. The CDR3 length is 12 residues. The CDR3 DNA sequence: TGTGCCGGGCAACTAGCCGTCAATGAGCAGTTCTTC. This codes for CAGQLAVNEQFF.

The V call is TRBV20-1, the J call TRBJ1-2; D is undetermined. The CDR3 contains 11 residues. Germline values: CDR1 DFQATT, CDR2 SNEGSKA (reference sequence). Here the CDR3 reads CCVLRENGYTF. The DNA for the CDR3 is TGCTGCGTTTTGAGGGAAAATGGCTACACCTTC.

This chain connects TRBV6-7 to TRBJ2-7; TRBD2 agrees at 7 bases. TRBV6-7 is an open reading frame, and its role is uncertain. The CDR3 runs to 15 residues. The ends lost 0 bases at V and 4 bases at J; junction bases unmatched: 6. CDR3 region: CASSYSDQGGYEQYF. Written as DNA, the CDR3 is TGTGCCAGCAGTTACTCGGATCAGGGAGGGTACGAGCAGTACTTC.

In DNA, the CDR3 is TGTGCCAGTAGTCCTGGCTATGAGCAGTTCTTC. As protein: CASSPGYEQFF. The V and J genes are TRBV19 and TRBJ2-1; D gene ambiguous. This CDR3 has 11 amino acids. Germline CDR1 reads LNHDA; CDR2 reads SQIVND (reference sequence). V was cut by 5 bases and J by 8 bases, with 7 bases left in between.

This chain joins TRBV29-1 and TRBJ2-7; D may be TRBD1 or TRBD2 (6 bases each). The CDR3 is made up of 13 amino acids. Per germline, CDR1 SQVTM and CDR2 ANQGSEA. V shed 6 bases and J shed 0 bases, with 12 bases lying between them. The CDR3 loop reads CSVAEGGSYEQYF. The CDR3 DNA reads TGCAGCGTCGCGGAGGGGGGCTCCTACGAGCAGTACTTC.

On this clone: The sample contains more than one DNA sequence encoding this CDR3. This chain connects TRBV7-2 to TRBJ2-7, with D maybe TRBD2 (7 bases). V was cut by 1 base and J by 12 bases, with 16 bases left in between. Per the germline V gene, CDR1 is SGHTA and CDR2 is FQGNSA. The CDR3 is made up of 13 amino acids. The CDR3 sequence is CASSLEVRGLAYF. DNA of the CDR3: TGTGCCAGCAGCTTAGAGGTGCGGGGGCTAGCGTACTTC.

The chain recombines TRBV9 with TRBJ1-1, with 8 bases aligning to TRBD1. V lost 4 bases and J lost 8; bases outside the gene matches: 4. This CDR3 region has 12 residues. Germline CDR1 reads SGDLS; CDR2 reads YYNGEE. The CDR3: CASSPRTGEAFF. CDR3 in DNA: TGTGCCAGCAGCCCTCGGACAGGGGAAGCTTTCTTT.